The clone carrying this TCR beta chain was seen at least ten times. Its target is unknown. Each CDR3 protein is one row after TCRdb ran MiXCR on the reads. This sample has 150,000 to 180,000 distinct CDR3 sequences, with around 20% found just once. The data were taken from a study of T cell repertoires in cytomegalovirus infection. Background on the study: Carrying CMV and the relevant HLA type showed in public TCR beta signatures. The study's findings and limits: Public TCR beta family frequency separated CMV-and-HLA carriers, including in an independent cohort. What dominated the ex vivo response were HLA-C-restricted CMV-specific TCR beta clonotypes.

The CDR3 is 11 residues long. The ends were cut back, 2 bases at V and 5 bases at J, with 4 bases in the middle. Germline V gives CDR1 SGHTA, CDR2 FQGNSA. The rearrangement joins TRBV7-2 to TRBJ2-7; D is unresolved. The source of this sequence is a human donor in good health (CMV status not recorded). Some clones in this sample may be carry-over from other donors' samples. Sequencing input: PBMCs. DNA for the CDR3: TGTGCCAGCAGCTTACTTAACGAGCAGTACTTC. Its protein is CASSLLNEQYF.